This TCR beta chain came from a study of control samples from healthy donors and cancer patients. Trimming pared 8 bases from V and 1 base from J, leaving 15 bases between. Germline-derived CDR1 and CDR2 are MDHEN and SYDVKM. The CDR3 extends over 15 amino acids. Some clones are missing from TCRdb's copy, which holds only in-frame ones; the method was immunoSEQ multiplex PCR. The table lists some 30,000 clones, approximately 90% of them singletons, with about 3.6% in the top ten. The sample holds a few counts of this clone. This chain uses TRBV28 with TRBJ1-5; tentatively, D is TRBD1 (5 bases). The sequenced sample consisted of formalin-fixed, paraffin-embedded tissue. This sequence originates from a female donor with melanoma. The CDR3 nucleotides read TGTGCCAGCCAGATTGGGGGGATAAGCAATCAGCCCCAGCATTTT. Its protein is CASQIGGISNQPQHF. Full variable domain (missing parts from reference TRBV28 and TRBJ1-5): DVKVTQSSRYLVKRTGEKVFLECVQDMDHENMFWYRQDPGLGLRLIYFSYDVKMKEKGDIPEGYSVSREKKERFSLILESASTNQTSMYLCASQIGGISNQPQHFGDGTRLSIL.